This T cell receptor beta chain was found in a study of blood T cell repertoires in COVID-19. The CDR3 has 15 residues. Trimming removed 6 bases from V and 9 bases from J; junction bases left unmatched: 11. Germline CDR1 and CDR2: SGHNT and YYREEE (reference sequence). Clones were read by immunoSEQ multiplex PCR, and TCRdb kept only the in-frame ones, dropping some. Here the sample spans 80,000 to 100,000 clones, around two thirds being singletons. This receptor was identified in a man between 65 and 85 years old with COVID-19, enrolled during active disease. Material for sequencing was peripheral blood. J is TRBJ2-1 and V is TRBV5-4; 11 nucleotides align to TRBD2. CDR3 coding DNA: TGTGCCAGCAACCGGATACTAGCGGGAGATAGTGAGCAGTTCTTC. This encodes CASNRILAGDSEQFF.